Each of the 27 T cell receptor beta chains below was sequenced from the same sample in a study of vaccination and CD4 T cells after COVID-19. These receptors' targets are unknown. The study sequenced cultured CD4+ T cell DNA using the Oncomine TCR Beta short-read assay. Using its own MiXCR run on the PCR reads, TCRdb lists one record per CDR3 protein. Of over 10,000 distinct CDR3 sequences listed, over 40% were seen once; the top ten hold 15%. As to treatment: approximately 9-day PBMC culture with coronavirus spike peptide pools or control peptides (ViraFEST assay). Sequenced input: CD4+ T cells from blood, cultured in vitro. All receptors come from a human donor who had recovered from COVID-19.

The chain carries TRBV28 and TRBJ1-2; perhaps TRBD1 as D (6 bases). Germline loops: CDR1 MDHEN, CDR2 SYDVKM. This CDR3 is 14 amino acids long. V shed 5 bases and J shed 8 bases, with 18 bases lying between them. This chain's CDR3 is CASSSTGPVGGYTF. For the CDR3, the DNA is TGTGCCAGCAGTAGTACAGGGCCAGTAGGGGGCTACACCTTC.

The rearrangement uses TRBV20-1 and TRBJ1-3; TRBD1 matches at 7 bases. The germline CDR1 and CDR2 sequences are DFQATT and SNEGSKA (reference sequence). V dropped 3 bases and J dropped 0; count of bases not matched to a gene: 5. This CDR3 region has 15 residues. As DNA, the CDR3 is TGCAGTGCTAGTCAGGGGGGCGGCTCTGGAAACACCATATATTTT. Encoded protein: CSASQGGGSGNTIYF.

V and J are TRBV19 and TRBJ2-5; D gene ambiguous. With 3 bases removed from V and 3 bases from J, the gap between germline ends came to 11 bases. The CDR3 sequence is 14 residues long. Germline V gives CDR1 LNHDA, CDR2 SQIVND (reference sequence). CDR3 DNA: TGTGCCAGTAGTATTCGGGCAGGTAAAGAGACCCAGTACTTC. Translating gives CASSIRAGKETQYF.

The chain uses TRBV6-1 and TRBJ2-7; tentatively, D is TRBD2 (6 bases). The germline CDR1 and CDR2 sequences are MNHNS and SASEGT. Trimming shortened V by 5 bases and J by 6 bases, and 11 bases separated the two germline ends. This CDR3 is built from 12 residues. CDR3 DNA sequence: TGTGCCAGCAGTCCGGGACTCCCCGAGCAGTACTTC. Protein: CASSPGLPEQYF.

The J gene is TRBJ2-2, the V gene TRBV25-1, with D perhaps TRBD1 or TRBD2 (5 bases each). The V end was cut by 6 bases, the J end by 0 bases, with 17 bases between. CDR1 MGHDK and CDR2 SYGVNS come from the germline V gene. The CDR3 loop spans 17 amino acids. The CDR3 spells CASRFRIGDPNTGELFF. The CDR3 region has the DNA TGTGCCAGCAGATTTAGAATAGGGGACCCGAACACCGGGGAGCTGTTTTTT.

The V and J genes are TRBV6-2 or TRBV6-3 and TRBJ1-1; no definite D call. V was clipped by 3 bases and J by 1 base, with 9 bases between them. The CDR3 covers 14 residues. From germline, CDR1 is MNHEY and CDR2 SVGEGT. The CDR3 reads CASSYGMTNTEAFF. The CDR3 DNA reads as TGTGCCAGCAGTTATGGGATGACGAACACTGAAGCTTTCTTT.

J is TRBJ1-2 and V is TRBV28; D not resolved. Germline CDR1 MDHEN, CDR2 SYDVKM. The CDR3 spans 12 residues. Trimming shortened V by 2 bases and J by 3 bases, and 4 bases separated the two germline ends. The chain's CDR3 is CASSLRDYGYTF. CDR3 nucleotide sequence: TGTGCCAGCAGTTTAAGGGACTATGGCTACACCTTC.

J is TRBJ2-3 and V is TRBV29-1; no clear D gene. V lost 7 bases to trimming and J lost 8 bases, with 10 bases between them. Per the germline V gene, CDR1 is SQVTM and CDR2 is ANQGSEA. The CDR3 has 10 amino acids. CDR3 DNA sequence: TGCAGCGCGACGAGGACTACGCAGTATTTT. Translation gives CSATRTTQYF.

The gene calls are TRBV2 and TRBJ2-1, with TRBD2 identical over 8 bases. The V segment lost 6 bases and the J segment 8 bases; nucleotides outside the gene matches: 9. CDR3 length: 14 amino acids. Germline-derived CDR1 and CDR2 are SNHLY and FYNNEI. CDR3 coding DNA: TGTGCCAGCAGACACCAGCGGGGGCTTCATGAGCAGTTCTTC. As protein: CASRHQRGLHEQFF.

This clonotype was counted only a few times. The V call is TRBV20-1, the J call TRBJ2-3, with D hard to call. Germline-derived CDR1 and CDR2 are DFQATT and SNEGSKA (reference sequence). This CDR3 comprises 13 residues. With 2 bases removed from V and 0 bases from J, the gap between germline ends came to 6 bases. The CDR3 region is CSARRVSTDTQYF. Here the CDR3 DNA reads TGCAGTGCTAGACGGGTCAGCACAGATACGCAGTATTTT.

About this clonotype: At one of its ends the junction is not consistent with the germline gene, which may arise from a read error. The chain uses TRBV20-1 and TRBJ2-5, with TRBD2 as a possible D gene (6 bases). This CDR3 is 14 amino acids long. Germline V gives CDR1 DFQATT, CDR2 SNEGSKA (reference sequence). In DNA form, the CDR3 reads TGCAGTGCTAGAGACCCTAGCGACCAAGAGACCCAGTGCTTC. Protein product: CSARDPSDQETQCF.

In regard to this clonotype: One junction end disagrees with the germline gene, perhaps due to a read error. J is TRBJ2-6 and V is TRBV6-5; a possible D gene is TRBD1 (6 bases). Per germline, CDR1 MNHEY and CDR2 SVGAGI. This CDR3 comprises 14 residues. The DNA of the CDR3 is TGTGCCAGCGGTTACAGGGTCGGGGCCAACGTCCTGACTTTC. Translating it yields CASGYRVGANVLTF.

This chain connects TRBV10-1 to TRBJ2-1; D remains unclear. This CDR3 contains 17 residues. The V end was cut by 0 bases, the J end by 0 bases, with 12 bases between. The V gene's germline CDR1 is WNHNN and CDR2 SYGVQD (reference sequence). CDR3 DNA: TGCGCCAGCAGTGAGTCGACGGGCCCGAGCTCCTACAATGAGCAGTTCTTC. Protein sequence: CASSESTGPSSYNEQFF.

The chain joins TRBV5-4 to TRBJ2-5; the D gene is possibly TRBD2 (6 bases). Germline CDR1 and CDR2: SGHNT and YYREEE (reference sequence). This CDR3 is built from 14 residues. V lost 1 base and J 5 bases, leaving 12 bases between the germline ends. Here the CDR3 DNA reads TGTGCCAGCAGCTTGTTCGGTCGGGAGGAGACCCAGTACTTC. Translated, it gives CASSLFGREETQYF.

This CDR3 is CASSLSGTGGEKLFF. CDR3 nucleotides: TGTGCCAGCAGCTTATCCGGGACAGGGGGCGAAAAACTGTTTTTT. V gene TRBV7-2 combines with J gene TRBJ1-4; 12 bases fit TRBD1. The length of the CDR3 is 15 residues. V lost 2 bases, J lost 8 bases, and 3 bases stayed unmatched. CDR1 is SGHTA, CDR2 FQGNSA, per germline.

The chain links TRBV5-6 to TRBJ2-7, with D perhaps assigned TRBD1 or TRBD2 (6 bases each). Trimming removed 5 bases at V and 3 bases at J, with 15 bases between. There are 14 residues in the CDR3. Germline V lookup: CDR1 SGHDT, CDR2 YYEEEE. The CDR3: CASSRGLRGYEQYF. The CDR3 DNA reads as TGTGCCAGCAGTCGGGGGCTTCGAGGCTACGAGCAGTACTTC.

The V gene is TRBV30, the J gene TRBJ2-3, with no clear D. CDR3 length: 12 amino acids. Trimming removed 4 bases from V and 1 base from J, with 6 bases in between. Germline-derived CDR1 and CDR2 are GTSNPN and SVGIG (reference sequence). The CDR3 coding sequence is TGTGCCTGGACGGGCGGCACAGATACGCAGTATTTT. As protein: CAWTGGTDTQYF.

The J gene is TRBJ2-2, the V gene TRBV20-1, with D maybe TRBD2 (5 bases). This CDR3 region has 13 residues. The germline V gene has CDR1 DFQATT and CDR2 SNEGSKA (reference sequence). The V gene lost 6 bases and the J gene lost 3 bases, with 11 bases spanning the gap. The CDR3 loop is CSAGVGDTGELFF. The CDR3, as DNA: TGCAGTGCGGGAGTTGGGGACACCGGGGAGCTGTTTTTT.

The count of this clonotype is one. This rearrangement joins TRBV20-1 to TRBJ1-6, with a possible D match to TRBD1 (6 bases). Germline V lookup: CDR1 DFQATT, CDR2 SNEGSKA (reference sequence). V was cut by 0 bases and J by 10 bases, with 16 bases left in between. This CDR3 is built from 15 residues. This CDR3 reads CSARDRGSPGSPLHF. The CDR3 coding sequence is TGCAGTGCTAGAGACAGGGGTTCTCCAGGGTCACCCCTCCACTTT.

This clonotype was seen only a few times. CDR3 residues: CAWSVPLAEETQYF. The CDR3 bases are TGTGCCTGGAGTGTTCCCCTAGCGGAAGAGACCCAGTACTTC. The V gene is TRBV30, the J gene TRBJ2-5; 7 positions match TRBD2. Germline values: CDR1 GTSNPN, CDR2 SVGIG (reference sequence). The CDR3 loop spans 14 amino acids. The trim removed 0 bases at V and 3 bases at J, leaving 4 bases unmatched.

The chain uses TRBV10-3 and TRBJ1-5; D is ambiguous. V shed 3 bases and J shed 3 bases, with 12 bases lying between them. The CDR3 loop spans 15 amino acids. Germline loops: CDR1 ENHRY, CDR2 SYGVKD. The CDR3 DNA reads TGTGCCATCAGTGACGGACGGTTACTCAATCAGCCCCAGCATTTT. This gives the protein CAISDGRLLNQPQHF.

The CDR3 reads CSAPVHQETQYF. The CDR3 coding sequence is TGCAGTGCCCCAGTTCACCAAGAGACCCAGTACTTC. The chain recombines TRBV20-1 with TRBJ2-5; D is unclear. The V end lost 6 bases, the J end lost 0 bases, and 8 bases lay between the germline ends. There are 12 residues in the CDR3. CDR1 is DFQATT, CDR2 SNEGSKA, per germline (reference sequence).

The chain employs TRBV20-1 and TRBJ1-5; D not resolved. This CDR3 spans 12 amino acids. The V and J ends lost 7 bases and 1 base respectively, with 8 bases between them. CDR1 is DFQATT, CDR2 SNEGSKA, per germline (reference sequence). The CDR3 region is CSVGRSNQPQHF. The DNA of the CDR3 is TGCAGTGTCGGACGGAGCAATCAGCCCCAGCATTTT.

V and J are TRBV28 and TRBJ2-5; perhaps TRBD1 as D (5 bases). The V gene lost 5 bases and the J gene lost 5 bases, with 9 bases spanning the gap. The CDR3 has 12 amino acids. From germline, CDR1 is MDHEN and CDR2 SYDVKM. The CDR3: CASSLNRETQYF. In DNA form, the CDR3 reads TGTGCCAGCAGTCTTAACAGGGAGACCCAGTACTTC. The whole variable domain, filled in from reference TRBV28 and TRBJ2-5, reads DVKVTQSSRYLVKRTGEKVFLECVQDMDHENMFWYRQDPGLGLRLIYFSYDVKMKEKGDIPEGYSVSREKKERFSLILESASTNQTSMYLCASSLNRETQYFGPGTRLLVL.

The chain has TRBV7-9 and TRBJ2-7; TRBD1 or TRBD2 may be the D gene (6 bases each). Germline assignment: CDR1 SEHNR and CDR2 FQNEAQ (reference sequence). CDR3 length: 14 amino acids. V shed 5 bases and J shed 2 bases, with 13 bases lying between them. The CDR3 reads CASSRVGGPYEQYF. CDR3 sequence (DNA): TGTGCCAGCAGCCGAGTTGGGGGGCCCTACGAGCAGTACTTC.

J is TRBJ2-5 and V is TRBV10-2; no clear D. From germline, CDR1 is WSHSY and CDR2 SAAADI. CDR3 length: 14 residues. Trimming removed 6 bases at V and 1 base at J, with 12 bases between. The CDR3 sequence: CASSPSHIQETQYF. CDR3 coding DNA: TGCGCCAGCAGCCCCTCCCATATCCAAGAGACCCAGTACTTC.

The J gene is TRBJ1-1, the V gene TRBV28, with no clear D. Trimming pared 3 bases from V and 3 bases from J, leaving 2 bases between. CDR1 MDHEN and CDR2 SYDVKM come from the germline V gene. The CDR3 is 11 residues long. CDR3 bases: TGTGCCAGCAGTTTTTACACTGAAGCTTTCTTT. Amino acid sequence: CASSFYTEAFF.